This passage covers 15 T cell receptor beta chains from one sample sequenced in a study of cytomegalovirus exposure and HLA in healthy donors. Researchers ran the PCR with 60 Vbeta and 13 Jbeta primers. Data came from immunoSEQ multiplex PCR; TCRdb stores just in-frame clones and leaves some out. This repertoire shows some 200,000 clones, about 88% found once; its top ten account for approximately 0.23%. Sequenced sample: PBMCs. These receptor sequences come from a girl under three years old in good health and CMV-seronegative.

J is TRBJ2-3 and V is TRBV9; 7 bases fit TRBD2. This CDR3 comprises 16 residues. Trimming at V came to 3 bases and at J to 1 base, leaving 8 bases not matched to a gene. The germline V gene has CDR1 SGDLS and CDR2 YYNGEE. CDR3 nucleotide sequence: TGTGCCAGCAGCGGGGAGACTAGCTCTCGCACAGATACGCAGTATTTT. It specifies CASSGETSSRTDTQYF.

In its sample, this clone was seen once. The V and J genes are TRBV19 and TRBJ2-7; 9 bases agree with TRBD1. Germline V gene sequence: CDR1 LNHDA, CDR2 SQIVND (reference sequence). This CDR3 is built from 14 residues. The V and J ends lost 3 bases and 2 bases, in that order; junction bases with no gene match: 2. This CDR3 is CASSMYRGPYEQYF. CDR3 sequence (DNA): TGTGCCAGTAGTATGTACAGGGGGCCCTACGAGCAGTACTTC.

The V and J genes are TRBV11-2 and TRBJ1-3, with 8 bases matching TRBD1. The CDR3 contains 16 residues. Germline lookup yields CDR1 SGHAT and CDR2 FQNNGV. Trimming removed 5 bases from V and 4 bases from J; junction bases left unmatched: 10. The CDR3 spells CASSPLRQGTGNTIYF. In DNA form, the CDR3 reads TGTGCCAGCAGCCCTCTTCGACAGGGGACGGGAAACACCATATATTTT.

The chain is built from TRBV19 and TRBJ2-6; weak D call: TRBD1 (5 bases). This CDR3 is 14 amino acids long. V was shortened by 7 bases and J by 1 base, with 8 bases between the two germline ends. Germline CDR1 LNHDA, CDR2 SQIVND (reference sequence). For the CDR3, the DNA is TGTGCCAGTACCAGGGCATCTGGGGCCAACGTCCTGACTTTC. This codes for CASTRASGANVLTF. Filled out from reference TRBV19 and TRBJ2-6, the complete variable domain reads DGGITQSPKYLFRKEGQNVTLSCEQNLNHDAMYWYRQDPGQGLRLIYYSQIVNDFQKGDIAEGYSVSREKKESFPLTVTSAQKNPTAFYLCASTRASGANVLTFGAGSRLTVL.

This clone has only one observation. The chain recombines TRBV13 with TRBJ1-2; the D gene is possibly TRBD1 (6 bases). CDR1 is PRHDT, CDR2 FYEKMQ, per germline (reference sequence). This CDR3 spans 13 amino acids. Trimming pared 0 bases from V and 11 bases from J, leaving 13 bases between. In DNA, the CDR3 is TGTGCCAGCAGCTTAGGTTTACAGGGAACTTACACCTTC. Protein product: CASSLGLQGTYTF. Full variable domain (remainder filled in from reference TRBV13 and TRBJ1-2): AAGVIQSPRHLIKEKRETATLKCYPIPRHDTVYWYQQGPGQDPQFLISFYEKMQSDKGSIPDRFSAQQFSDYHSELNMSSLELGDSALYFCASSLGLQGTYTFGSGTRLTVV.

DNA for the CDR3: TGTGCCAGCAGCCCCTTGAGGCTTCGAGAGACTAGCACAGATACGCAGTATTTT. Translating gives CASSPLRLRETSTDTQYF. The gene calls are TRBV7-3 and TRBJ2-3; D not resolved. The V and J ends lost 5 bases and 0 bases respectively, with 21 bases between them. Germline assignment: CDR1 SGHTA and CDR2 FQGTGA. The CDR3 runs 18 residues.

This chain joins TRBV2 and TRBJ2-3, with 10 bases identical to TRBD2. With 6 bases clipped from V and 1 base from J, the junction kept 10 bases outside the gene matches. The CDR3 has 17 amino acids. The germline V gene has CDR1 SNHLY and CDR2 FYNNEI. The CDR3 protein is CASSSSAGGDRTDTQYF. CDR3 coding DNA: TGTGCCAGCAGCAGCTCAGCGGGGGGGGACCGCACAGATACGCAGTATTTT.

The CDR3 bases are TGCGCCAGCAGCTTGGGTCAGGGATTCACCGGGGAGCTGTTTTTT. Protein product: CASSLGQGFTGELFF. The chain recombines TRBV5-1 with TRBJ2-2; the D gene is possibly TRBD1 (5 bases). CDR1 SGHRS and CDR2 YFSETQ come from the germline V gene. The CDR3 spans 15 residues. The V end was cut by 0 bases, the J end by 4 bases, with 10 bases between.

This chain connects TRBV4-2 to TRBJ2-3, with 13 bases fitting TRBD2. CDR1 and CDR2 (germline): LGHNA, YNFKEQ. J was trimmed by 0 bases and V by 3 bases; bases with no gene match: 3. The CDR3 has 17 amino acids. The CDR3 sequence: CASSQGGLAGSTDTQYF. The CDR3 nucleotides read TGTGCCAGCAGCCAGGGGGGACTAGCGGGGAGCACAGATACGCAGTATTTT.

This sequence joins TRBV7-2 and TRBJ2-5; a weak D match, TRBD1 (6 bases). Matching the DNA end better, TRBJ2-7 makes the J call doubtful. Germline CDR1 reads SGHTA; CDR2 reads FQGNSA. This CDR3 has 14 residues. The CDR3 loop reads CASSVTTGTYEQYF. The DNA of the CDR3 is TGTGCCAGCAGCGTGACAACAGGGACCTACGAGCAGTACTTC.

The chain recombines TRBV27 with TRBJ2-7; 7 nucleotides match TRBD1. The length of the CDR3 is 14 residues. CDR1 is MNHEY, CDR2 SMNVEV, per germline (reference sequence). V lost 5 bases and J lost 3; bases outside the gene matches: 7. DNA of the CDR3: TGTGCCAGCAGTCCGCAGACAGGGTACTACGAGCAGTACTTC. Protein sequence: CASSPQTGYYEQYF.

This clone was picked up a small number of times. The chain carries TRBV6-1 and TRBJ1-1; a possible D gene is TRBD1 (5 bases). The CDR3 consists of 14 residues. Germline CDR1 and CDR2: MNHNS and SASEGT. V shed 4 bases and J shed 3 bases, with 12 bases lying between them. For the CDR3, the DNA is TGTGCCAGCAGTGTGGCAGGGTTGGACACTGAAGCTTTCTTT. Translating gives CASSVAGLDTEAFF.

The V call is TRBV4-2, the J call TRBJ2-1; 11 bases are a match to TRBD2. The V gene's germline CDR1 is LGHNA and CDR2 YNFKEQ. CDR3 length: 18 residues. V shed 0 bases, J shed 0 bases, and the junction held 4 bases outside the gene matches. CDR3 sequence: CASSQDASGGFSYNEQFF. The CDR3 DNA is TGTGCCAGCAGCCAAGATGCTAGCGGGGGGTTCTCCTACAATGAGCAGTTCTTC.

The gene calls are TRBV7-9 and TRBJ1-1; D is uncertain. Germline V gene data show CDR1 as SEHNR and CDR2 as FQNEAQ (reference sequence). This CDR3 has 12 residues. With 8 bases removed from V and 6 bases from J, the gap between germline ends came to 13 bases. The CDR3 is CASGLNNAEAFF. Written as DNA, the CDR3 is TGTGCCAGCGGCCTCAACAACGCTGAAGCTTTCTTT.

This sequence joins TRBV19 and TRBJ2-1; 13 bases map to TRBD2. Germline assignment: CDR1 LNHDA and CDR2 SQIVND (reference sequence). The CDR3 is made up of 17 amino acids. The J segment lost 0 bases and the V segment lost 7 bases, leaving 6 bases of the junction unmatched. The chain's CDR3 is CASTGTSGASSYNEQFF. The CDR3 coding sequence is TGTGCCAGTACCGGGACTAGCGGGGCAAGCTCCTACAATGAGCAGTTCTTC.